The 30 T cell receptor beta chains listed next were all sequenced from one sample in a study of T cells in Graves' hyperthyroidism and ophthalmopathy. Amplification of TCR beta CDR3 regions used RNA as the template. The HTBI primer set served for first-round RT-PCR of the TCR CDR3. TCRdb analysed the multiplex PCR reads with MiXCR anew, one entry per CDR3 protein. The top ten clones hold about a quarter of a sample with about half a million distinct CDR3 sequences, less than 25% of them seen once. The sequenced sample was blood. Receptor source: a man aged 18 to 30 with Graves' hyperthyroidism.

The V and J genes are TRBV11-2 and TRBJ2-2; the D gene is possibly TRBD1 (6 bases). The length of the CDR3 is 14 residues. Per germline, CDR1 SGHAT and CDR2 FQNNGV. The germline V and J ends were trimmed by 5 bases and 3 bases, with 10 bases remaining between them. The CDR3 DNA sequence: TGTGCCAGCAGCAACCAGGGGTACACCGGGGAGCTGTTTTTT. This sequence encodes CASSNQGYTGELFF.

This clonotype came up many times. The CDR3 is CASSFTGQVHSNQPQHF. CDR3 sequence (DNA): TGTGCCAGCAGTTTCACGGGACAGGTTCATAGCAATCAGCCCCAGCATTTT. The gene calls are TRBV28 and TRBJ1-5, with 8 positions matching TRBD1. Germline CDR1 reads MDHEN; CDR2 reads SYDVKM. V was clipped by 3 bases and J by 0 bases; unmatched bases: 7. The CDR3 has 17 residues.

The CDR3 sequence is CSADSGGAYQETQYF. The CDR3 DNA is TGCAGTGCAGACAGCGGGGGCGCTTACCAAGAGACCCAGTACTTC. The gene calls are TRBV20-1 and TRBJ2-5; 8 bases are a match to TRBD2. There are 15 residues in the CDR3. V lost 6 bases to trimming and J lost 0 bases; unmatched junction nucleotides: 9. Germline loops: CDR1 DFQATT, CDR2 SNEGSKA (reference sequence).

The chain joins TRBV6-1 to TRBJ1-6; D is undetermined. Trimming stripped 10 bases from V and 7 bases from J, with 17 bases between. Germline lookup yields CDR1 MNHNS and CDR2 SASEGT. CDR3 length: 14 residues. The DNA for the CDR3 is TGTGCCACCCGAGTATACGACGGAAATTCACCCCTCCACTTT. Amino acids: CATRVYDGNSPLHF.

This clonotype showed up many times. The rearrangement uses TRBV12-3 or TRBV12-4 and TRBJ2-7, with a tentative D call TRBD2 (5 bases). The CDR3 totals 12 residues. Deletions cut 7 bases from V and 1 base from J, with 8 bases between. CDR3 nucleotides: TGTGCCAGCACCTCGGGGTCCTACGAGCAGTACTTC. It encodes CASTSGSYEQYF.

This chain connects TRBV20-1 to TRBJ2-7; TRBD2 matches 13 bases. CDR3 length: 16 residues. V lost 0 bases to trimming and J lost 6 bases; unmatched junction nucleotides: 8. CDR1 is DFQATT and CDR2 is SNEGSKA in the germline V gene (reference sequence). CDR3 in amino acids: CSARDPGTSGEVEQYF. Written as DNA, the CDR3 is TGCAGTGCTAGAGATCCCGGGACTAGCGGGGAGGTCGAGCAGTACTTC.

The table lists this clonotype with many counts. The rearrangement uses TRBV6-5 and TRBJ2-5, with D perhaps TRBD1 or TRBD2 (5 bases each). CDR1 and CDR2 from the germline V gene are MNHEY and SVGAGI. V was pared by 3 bases and J by 2 bases, with 22 bases between. CDR3 length: 18 residues. The CDR3 DNA sequence: TGTGCCAGCAGTTATCGGTCGTGGGGGTGGGGATCTCAAGAGACCCAGTACTTC. Translation: CASSYRSWGWGSQETQYF.

The chain has TRBV2 and TRBJ2-5; D perhaps matches TRBD2 (5 bases). Germline lookup yields CDR1 SNHLY and CDR2 FYNNEI. CDR3 length equals 12 residues. Deletions cut 7 bases from V and 1 base from J, with 7 bases between. CDR3 DNA: TGTGCCAGCACGGGGATCCAAGAGACCCAGTACTTC. Encoded protein: CASTGIQETQYF.

V gene TRBV6-5 combines with J gene TRBJ2-7; D gene unclear. The germline V and J ends were trimmed by 4 bases and 10 bases, with 17 bases remaining between them. Looked up from germline, CDR1 is MNHEY and CDR2 is SVGAGI. The CDR3 contains 13 residues. The CDR3 loop reads CASSLALYRDQYF. CDR3 DNA sequence: TGTGCCAGCAGTTTAGCACTATATCGCGATCAGTACTTC.

A word on this clonotype: This may be a read error, as it is one base from a much larger clone. The chain is built from TRBV27 and TRBJ1-1; D may be TRBD1 (5 bases). Trimming took off 4 bases at V and 1 base at J, with 19 bases between the two ends. Germline loops: CDR1 MNHEY, CDR2 SMNVEV (reference sequence). The CDR3 totals 17 residues. The CDR3 sequence: CASSSTLTREANTEAFF. CDR3 nucleotide sequence: TGTGCCAGCAGTTCGACCCTCACCAGGGAGGCGAACACTGAAGCTTTCTTT.

This clonotype has ten or more counts. This chain uses TRBV11-2 with TRBJ2-5; 7 bases are shared with TRBD1. CDR1 and CDR2 from the germline V gene are SGHAT and FQNNGV. The CDR3 has 14 residues. The trim removed 4 bases at V and 5 bases at J, leaving 7 bases unmatched. The CDR3 DNA follows: TGTGCCAGCAGCTCCCCGGGACAGTGGGAGACCCAGTACTTC. This encodes CASSSPGQWETQYF.

In this sample, this clonotype turned up a few times. The V call is TRBV3-1, the J call TRBJ2-5; weak D call: TRBD2 (5 bases). The CDR3 consists of 15 residues. With 4 bases removed from V and 6 bases from J, the gap between germline ends came to 18 bases. Per the germline V gene, CDR1 is LGHDT and CDR2 is YNNKEL (reference sequence). The CDR3 is CASSPGSAGAKTQYF. In DNA form, the CDR3 reads TGTGCCAGCAGCCCCGGGTCCGCGGGCGCGAAGACCCAGTACTTC.

The chain links TRBV7-9 to TRBJ2-7; 9 bases map to TRBD2. This CDR3 has 14 amino acids. Germline V gene data show CDR1 as SEHNR and CDR2 as FQNEAQ (reference sequence). J gave up 4 bases and V 5 bases, and 6 bases lay outside the gene matches. DNA for the CDR3: TGTGCCAGCAGCCCAACGGGACTAGCTTACGAGCAGTACTTC. Residues: CASSPTGLAYEQYF.

This clonotype has a handful of counts. The rearrangement uses TRBV7-9 and TRBJ2-5; the match to TRBD1 covers 8 bases. CDR3 size: 16 residues. CDR1 SEHNR and CDR2 FQNEAQ come from the germline V gene (reference sequence). J gave up 1 base and V 4 bases, and 8 bases lay outside the gene matches. This CDR3 reads CASSSGQGRAQETQYF. Written as DNA, the CDR3 is TGTGCCAGCAGCTCCGGACAGGGTAGGGCCCAAGAGACCCAGTACTTC.

This clonotype was counted at least ten times. The chain is built from TRBV12-3 or TRBV12-4 and TRBJ1-1; 7 bases align to TRBD1. V trimming: 6 bases; J trimming: 0 bases; junction bases outside the gene matches: 7. This CDR3 spans 15 amino acids. The CDR3 DNA reads as TGTGCCAGCAGCACATTACAGGGGATGAACACTGAAGCTTTCTTT. Encoded protein: CASSTLQGMNTEAFF.

CDR3 sequence (DNA): TGTGCCACCAGGGCCGAGGGCGAGAATCAGCCCCAGCATTTT. It yields the protein CATRAEGENQPQHF. This chain joins TRBV24-1 and TRBJ1-5; D uncertain. Deletions cut 7 bases from V and 4 bases from J, with 13 bases between. The CDR3 is 14 residues long. Germline V CDR1 and CDR2: KGHDR, SFDVKD.

This clonotype came up many times. This chain links TRBV11-2 with TRBJ2-2; D call uncertain. Germline V gene lookup returns CDR1 SGHAT and CDR2 FQNNGV. V was pared by 1 base and J by 4 bases, with 7 bases between. This CDR3 is 14 amino acids long. CDR3 protein: CASSLVGSTGELFF. For the CDR3, the DNA is TGTGCCAGCAGCTTAGTTGGCAGCACCGGGGAGCTGTTTTTT.

The V call is TRBV12-3 or TRBV12-4, the J call TRBJ1-1, with D unresolved. CDR3 length: 11 residues. Deletions cut 3 bases from V and 9 bases from J, with 8 bases between. The CDR3 loop reads CASSFTKQAFF. The CDR3 bases are TGTGCCAGCAGTTTCACGAAGCAAGCTTTCTTT.

This clonotype was seen repeatedly, ten times or more. The V and J genes are TRBV7-9 and TRBJ2-5; TRBD1 is a possible D gene (6 bases). Germline CDR1 and CDR2: SEHNR and FQNEAQ (reference sequence). V shed 2 bases and J shed 2 bases, with 12 bases lying between them. This CDR3 is 15 amino acids long. The CDR3 DNA sequence: TGTGCCAGCAGCTTAACGGGGCAGGGGCAAGAGACCCAGTACTTC. The encoded protein is CASSLTGQGQETQYF.

This clonotype was picked up a small number of times. One end of the junction does not line up with germline, which may come from a read error. The chain is built from TRBV7-9 and TRBJ2-4; D is perhaps TRBD2 (5 bases). The CDR3 is 16 residues long. Germline V gives CDR1 SEHNR, CDR2 FQNEAQ (reference sequence). In nucleotides, the CDR3 is TGTGCCAGCAGCCCCCCGGGAACCCTATCCAAAAACATTAAGTACTTC. Its translation is CASSPPGTLSKNIKYF. The complete variable domain, with remaining parts taken from reference TRBV7-9 and TRBJ2-4, reads DTGVSQNPRHKITKRGQNVTFRCDPISEHNRLYWYRQTLGQGPEFLTYFQNEAQLEKSRLLSDRFSAERPKGSFSTLEIQRTEQGDSAMYLCASSPPGTLSKNIKYFGAGTRLSVL.

This clonotype was counted ten times or more. The V and J genes are TRBV12-3 or TRBV12-4 and TRBJ1-1; no firm D call. The CDR3 length is 13 residues. V was shortened by 7 bases and J by 5 bases, with 14 bases between the two germline ends. The CDR3: CASTLRARTEAFF. The CDR3 bases are TGTGCCAGCACCCTCCGGGCGCGTACTGAAGCTTTCTTT.

This clonotype was counted at least ten times. This sequence joins TRBV6-2 or TRBV6-3 and TRBJ1-5; no firm D call. Trimming removed 2 bases from V and 6 bases from J, with 11 bases in between. CDR1 is MNHEY, CDR2 SVGEGT, per germline. The CDR3 extends over 14 amino acids. The CDR3 sequence is CASSYPSGGQPQHF. CDR3 nucleotide sequence: TGTGCCAGCAGTTACCCTTCGGGCGGTCAGCCCCAGCATTTT.

This clonotype was counted many times. CDR3 residues: CASRRGAISTEAFF. The CDR3 nucleotides read TGTGCCAGCAGACGTGGGGCGATATCCACTGAAGCTTTCTTT. The rearrangement joins TRBV27 to TRBJ1-1; D is possibly TRBD1 (5 bases). V was shortened by 6 bases and J by 4 bases, with 15 bases between the two germline ends. This CDR3 has 14 amino acids. Germline V lookup: CDR1 MNHEY, CDR2 SMNVEV (reference sequence).

This clonotype was picked up a small number of times. V is TRBV10-2 and J is TRBJ2-7; possible D gene TRBD2, 5 bases. This CDR3 contains 15 residues. CDR1 and CDR2 from the germline V gene are WSHSY and SAAADI. V shed 0 bases and J shed 5 bases, with 14 bases lying between them. CDR3 loop: CASSESSVLGDEQYF. The CDR3, as DNA: TGCGCCAGCAGTGAGTCGAGCGTCCTCGGGGACGAGCAGTACTTC.

V and J are TRBV15 and TRBJ1-1; D call uncertain. The ends were cut back, 1 base at V and 6 bases at J, with 6 bases in the middle. This CDR3 has 12 amino acids. The V gene's germline CDR1 is LNHNV and CDR2 YYDKDF (reference sequence). The CDR3 DNA sequence: TGTGCCACCAGCAGAGCCGGTCCTGAAGCTTTCTTT. Residues: CATSRAGPEAFF.

The V call is TRBV12-3 or TRBV12-4, the J call TRBJ2-1; 11 bases match TRBD2. V was pared by 6 bases and J by 5 bases, with 6 bases of the junction left unmatched. CDR3 size: 15 residues. Written as DNA, the CDR3 is TGTGCCAGCAGAGCAGAGGGACTAGCGGACAATGAGCAGTTCTTC. It codes for CASRAEGLADNEQFF.

This clonotype was counted many times. This chain links TRBV28 with TRBJ1-1; D not certain. The CDR3 spans 12 residues. Germline lookup yields CDR1 MDHEN and CDR2 SYDVKM. Trimming pared 5 bases from V and 8 bases from J, leaving 12 bases between. This CDR3 is CASSLGPPEAFF. The CDR3 DNA follows: TGTGCCAGCAGTCTCGGCCCCCCCGAAGCTTTCTTT.

This clonotype was seen ten or more times. The V call is TRBV20-1, the J call TRBJ1-1, with D uncertain. The V end was cut by 0 bases, the J end by 0 bases, with 11 bases between. CDR1 is DFQATT, CDR2 SNEGSKA, per germline (reference sequence). There are 15 residues in the CDR3. DNA for the CDR3: TGCAGTGCTAGAGATTTCGGGCAGTTGAACACTGAAGCTTTCTTT. Its protein is CSARDFGQLNTEAFF.

Many counts were recorded for this clonotype. This chain joins TRBV2 and TRBJ2-7; D is perhaps TRBD1 or TRBD2 (5 bases each). Trimming shortened V by 6 bases and J by 6 bases, and 18 bases separated the two germline ends. The CDR3 consists of 14 residues. Germline lookup yields CDR1 SNHLY and CDR2 FYNNEI. In nucleotides, the CDR3 is TGTGCCAGCAGCCTCCGGGACGGCTCCGGCGAGCAGTACTTC. This translates into CASSLRDGSGEQYF. Combining the CDR3 with reference TRBV2 and TRBJ2-7 gives the whole variable domain EPEVTQTPSHQVTQMGQEVILRCVPISNHLYFYWYRQILGQKVEFLVSFYNNEISEKSEIFDDQFSVERPDGSNFTLKIRSTKLEDSAMYFCASSLRDGSGEQYFGPGTRLTVT.

As regards this clonotype: Germline is not matched at one junction end, which may reflect a read error. V and J are TRBV6-2 or TRBV6-3 and TRBJ2-2, with D possibly being TRBD2 (5 bases). CDR1 and CDR2 (germline): MNHEY, SVGEGT. This CDR3 contains 13 residues. CDR3 sequence: CASSYVMDGELWF. Here the CDR3 DNA reads TGTGCCAGCAGTTACGTTATGGACGGGGAGCTGTGGTTT.